This T cell receptor (beta chain) was found in a study of shared clonotypes between healthy human individuals. The germline gives CDR1 SNHLY, CDR2 FYNNEI. V was shortened by 5 bases and J by 6 bases, with 15 bases between the two germline ends. The CDR3 totals 14 residues. Here immunoSEQ multiplex PCR was the method, and the copy in TCRdb shows in-frame clones only, minus some. The profile shows 2 million to 3 million clones, 80% to 95% of them singletons. The rearrangement links TRBV2 to TRBJ2-3; the D gene is possibly TRBD1 (6 bases). Sequenced sample: naive CD4+ T cells from PBMCs. Specified subset: CD45RA+ positively selected. This receptor was obtained from a man between 18 and 29 years old in good health. Some clones in this sample may be carry-over from other donors' samples. This CDR3 is CASSLTFTGDTQYF. The CDR3 nucleotides are TGTGCCAGCAGTCTAACGTTTACAGGGGATACGCAGTATTTT. The complete variable domain, with remaining parts taken from reference TRBV2 and TRBJ2-3, reads EPEVTQTPSHQVTQMGQEVILRCVPISNHLYFYWYRQILGQKVEFLVSFYNNEISEKSEIFDDQFSVERPDGSNFTLKIRSTKLEDSAMYFCASSLTFTGDTQYFGPGTRLTVL.